Shown below are 31 T cell receptor beta chains from a single sample sequenced in a study of regulatory T cells in long-lasting Graves disease. Time point indicated: newly diagnosed GD, antithyroid drugs for less than 3 months. Following extraction of RNA from PBMCs, that RNA was used to make the TCR library. CDR3-region Arm-PCR and iRepertoire HTBI primers produced the TCR beta libraries. Via MiXCR, TCRdb re-called the multiplex PCR reads, giving one row per CDR3 protein. The sample comprises hundreds of thousands of distinct CDR3 sequences, around 16% of which are singletons, and about 20% rests with the top ten. Sample: peripheral blood mononuclear cells (PBMCs), taken at new diagnosis, from a patient treated with antithyroid drugs. These receptor sequences come from a female donor with Graves disease.

In this sample, this clonotype turned up many times. V usage is TRBV20-1 and J usage is TRBJ2-7, with 7 bases that match TRBD2. The CDR3 runs 13 residues. V was clipped by 4 bases and J by 5 bases; unmatched bases: 8. CDR1 is DFQATT and CDR2 is SNEGSKA in the germline V gene (reference sequence). The CDR3 DNA reads as TGCAGTGCTATCCGGGGGGACCTCCACGAGCAGTACTTC. Its protein product is CSAIRGDLHEQYF.

This clonotype was picked up a small number of times. A much more abundant neighbour one base away suggests this may be a read error. V gene TRBV28 combines with J gene TRBJ2-7; the D is unclear. CDR3 length equals 12 residues. Trimming cost V 5 bases and J 5 bases, with 10 bases left between them. Per the germline V gene, CDR1 is MDHEN and CDR2 is SYDVKM. The CDR3 spells CASSPAFHEQYF. The CDR3 DNA follows: TGTGCCAGCAGTCCCGCTTTCCACGAGCAGTACTTC.

In its sample, this clonotype was seen many times. This rearrangement joins TRBV7-9 to TRBJ2-4; tentative D call: TRBD2 (6 bases). This CDR3 contains 11 residues. Trimming left V 5 bases short and J 14 bases short, with 13 bases between. Germline V gene data show CDR1 as SEHNR and CDR2 as FQNEAQ (reference sequence). CDR3 region: CASSPGGVKYF. The CDR3 bases are TGTGCCAGCAGCCCCGGCGGGGTGAAGTACTTC. Full variable domain (remainder filled in from reference TRBV7-9 and TRBJ2-4): DTGVSQNPRHKITKRGQNVTFRCDPISEHNRLYWYRQTLGQGPEFLTYFQNEAQLEKSRLLSDRFSAERPKGSFSTLEIQRTEQGDSAMYLCASSPGGVKYFGAGTRLSVL.

This chain connects TRBV19 to TRBJ2-3; D tentatively reads TRBD1 or TRBD2 (5 bases each). This CDR3 spans 14 amino acids. Germline V gene lookup returns CDR1 LNHDA and CDR2 SQIVND (reference sequence). With 9 bases removed from V and 0 bases from J, the gap between germline ends came to 13 bases. The CDR3: CASMGEMSTDTQYF. The CDR3 region has the DNA TGTGCCAGCATGGGGGAGATGAGCACAGATACGCAGTATTTT. The full variable domain, in which reference TRBV19 and TRBJ2-3 provide the parts outside the CDR3, is DGGITQSPKYLFRKEGQNVTLSCEQNLNHDAMYWYRQDPGQGLRLIYYSQIVNDFQKGDIAEGYSVSREKKESFPLTVTSAQKNPTAFYLCASMGEMSTDTQYFGPGTRLTVL.

As for this clonotype: This likely stems from a read error, as it lies one base from a far larger clone. The J gene is TRBJ2-1, the V gene TRBV7-2, with 9 bases fitting TRBD2. J was trimmed by 10 bases and V by 1 base; bases with no gene match: 11. Germline values: CDR1 SGHTA, CDR2 FQGNSA. The CDR3 loop spans 16 amino acids. CDR3 DNA: TGTGCCAGCAGCTTAGGCTTGCTAGCGGGGACCTACGAGCAGTTCTTC. Amino acid sequence: CASSLGLLAGTYEQFF.

This clonotype was seen many times. This rearrangement joins TRBV28 to TRBJ1-2, with 10 nucleotides matching TRBD1. The CDR3 covers 16 residues. Trimming took 1 base from V and 8 from J; bases not matched to a gene: 10. Germline values: CDR1 MDHEN, CDR2 SYDVKM. For the CDR3, the DNA is TGTGCCAGCAGTTTATATAGACAGGGGGCGGCAGAAGGCTACACCTTC. Encoded protein: CASSLYRQGAAEGYTF.

V gene TRBV15 combines with J gene TRBJ2-7; 11 nucleotides agree with TRBD1. Germline CDR1 reads LNHNV; CDR2 reads YYDKDF (reference sequence). This CDR3 contains 15 residues. The trim removed 1 base at V and 3 bases at J, leaving 2 bases unmatched. Here the CDR3 DNA reads TGTGCCACCAGCAGAGGGACAGGGGGCCTCTACGAGCAGTACTTC. Encoded protein: CATSRGTGGLYEQYF.

This clonotype occurred many times. The chain recombines TRBV7-3 with TRBJ2-7; TRBD2 might be the D (5 bases). This CDR3 has 16 residues. Trimming took 6 bases from V and 2 from J, leaving 20 bases between them. Germline CDR1 SGHTA, CDR2 FQGTGA. The CDR3 region has the DNA TGTGCCAGCAGTCCGACGAGGTGGACTCCCCCCTACGAGCAGTACTTC. Translated, it gives CASSPTRWTPPYEQYF.

In this sample, this clonotype turned up many times. The chain employs TRBV5-1 and TRBJ1-2; a possible D gene is TRBD1 (6 bases). V lost 0 bases to trimming and J lost 6 bases, with 18 bases between them. CDR1 and CDR2 (germline): SGHRS, YFSETQ. The CDR3 runs to 16 residues. The CDR3 DNA is TGCGCCAGCAGCTTGGACAGGGCGAACCCCTCGGATGGCTACACCTTC. Translated: CASSLDRANPSDGYTF.

This clonotype has at least ten counts. V gene TRBV6-6 combines with J gene TRBJ1-3, with 7 nucleotides matching TRBD1. J gave up 7 bases and V 0 bases, and 3 bases lay outside the gene matches. CDR3 length: 14 amino acids. CDR1 and CDR2 (germline): MNHNY, SVGAGI (reference sequence). CDR3 sequence: CASSYSRDSNTIYF. The CDR3 coding sequence is TGTGCCAGCAGTTACTCGAGGGACAGCAACACCATATATTTT.

This clonotype was counted ten times or more. This chain connects TRBV7-3 to TRBJ2-5; D may correspond to TRBD1 or TRBD2 (5 bases each). The CDR3 consists of 15 residues. V was shortened by 5 bases and J by 0 bases, with 13 bases between the two germline ends. Germline CDR1 and CDR2: SGHTA and FQGTGA. CDR3 bases: TGTGCCAGCAGCGCAGCTGGGACGAACCAAGAGACCCAGTACTTC. This codes for CASSAAGTNQETQYF.

This clonotype was recorded at least ten times. At one boundary the junction diverges from the germline segment, which might be a read error. The chain combines TRBV28 with TRBJ1-2; the D is unclear. CDR1 is MDHEN and CDR2 is SYDVKM in the germline V gene. CDR3 length: 14 residues. The DNA of the CDR3 is TGTGCCGGCAGCCTTCCACAACTGGGCCGGGACTACACCTTC. This codes for CAGSLPQLGRDYTF.

This clonotype has at least ten counts. This chain joins TRBV9 and TRBJ1-1; 10 nucleotides agree with TRBD1. The length of the CDR3 is 19 residues. V gave up 0 bases and J gave up 0 bases; unmatched junction bases: 11. Germline V lookup: CDR1 SGDLS, CDR2 YYNGEE. This CDR3 is CASSVVCTGQGLMNTEAFF. Written as DNA, the CDR3 is TGTGCCAGCAGCGTAGTTTGCACGGGACAGGGGCTCATGAACACTGAAGCTTTCTTT.

This clonotype was seen many times. The chain is built from TRBV11-2 and TRBJ2-1; the D gene is possibly TRBD2 (6 bases). CDR3 length equals 15 residues. The germline gives CDR1 SGHAT, CDR2 FQNNGV. Deletions cut 4 bases from V and 5 bases from J, with 15 bases between. Here the CDR3 DNA reads TGTGCCAGCAGCTCCTGGAGGGCCCGGGACAATGAGCAGTTCTTC. This codes for CASSSWRARDNEQFF.

The rearrangement uses TRBV7-9 and TRBJ2-1; D might be TRBD2 (6 bases). Germline assignment: CDR1 SEHNR and CDR2 FQNEAQ (reference sequence). There are 18 residues in the CDR3. With 3 bases removed from V and 3 bases from J, the gap between germline ends came to 21 bases. The CDR3 DNA is TGTGCCAGCAGCTTGGTCGCAGGAGGGACGGATTTCTACAATGAGCAGTTCTTC. It specifies CASSLVAGGTDFYNEQFF.

This clonotype was detected many times. The chain recombines TRBV4-1 with TRBJ1-2; D unclear. This CDR3 has 12 amino acids. CDR1 is MGHRA and CDR2 is YSYEKL in the germline V gene. Deletions cut 0 bases from V and 11 bases from J, with 10 bases between. The chain's CDR3 is CASSQEMQRYTF. The CDR3 region has the DNA TGCGCCAGCAGCCAAGAGATGCAGCGTTACACCTTC.

The chain combines TRBV5-1 with TRBJ2-5; 11 nucleotides agree with TRBD2. J was trimmed by 4 bases and V by 4 bases; bases with no gene match: 12. The germline gives CDR1 SGHRS, CDR2 YFSETQ. CDR3 size: 17 residues. The DNA for the CDR3 is TGCGCCAGCAGCGGGACTAGCGGAATTCGAATCGGAGAGACCCAGTACTTC. Protein: CASSGTSGIRIGETQYF.

The rearrangement uses TRBV20-1 and TRBJ1-2; D uncertain. This CDR3 comprises 11 residues. In germline, CDR1 is DFQATT, CDR2 SNEGSKA (reference sequence). The V end lost 5 bases, the J end lost 6 bases, and 10 bases lay between the germline ends. The CDR3 loop is CSADQEDGYTF. CDR3 bases: TGCAGTGCTGATCAGGAAGATGGCTACACCTTC.

At least ten counts were recorded for this clonotype. The gene calls are TRBV4-3 and TRBJ2-7, with D hard to call. This CDR3 contains 12 residues. CDR1 is LGHNA and CDR2 is YSLEER in the germline V gene. The V end lost 0 bases, the J end lost 7 bases, and 7 bases lay between the germline ends. CDR3 DNA sequence: TGCGCCAGCAGCCAAGATCTAAGAGAGCAGTACTTC. It codes for CASSQDLREQYF.

Many counts were recorded for this clonotype. The gene calls are TRBV6-2 or TRBV6-3 and TRBJ2-1; D possibly corresponds to TRBD2 (6 bases). V was pared by 1 base and J by 8 bases, with 21 bases between. Germline V CDR1 and CDR2: MNHEY, SVGEGT. This CDR3 contains 17 residues. The CDR3 DNA is TGTGCCAGCAGTTACTACGGGACTGTTGACACCTTCGATGAGCAGTTCTTC. It codes for CASSYYGTVDTFDEQFF.

This clonotype came up a few times. The rearrangement uses TRBV12-5 and TRBJ1-1; D not certain. V lost 3 bases, J lost 2 bases, and 4 bases lay in between. There are 12 residues in the CDR3. Germline-derived CDR1 and CDR2 are LGHNT and FRNRAP. CDR3 protein: CASGLVNTEAFF. CDR3 coding DNA: TGTGCTAGTGGTTTAGTAAACACTGAAGCTTTCTTT.

This clonotype showed up many times. This rearrangement joins TRBV28 to TRBJ2-1, with D perhaps TRBD1 or TRBD2 (5 bases each). The germline V gene has CDR1 MDHEN and CDR2 SYDVKM. This CDR3 region has 14 residues. Trimming took 5 bases from V and 9 from J, leaving 17 bases between them. CDR3 sequence reads: CASSTGTPDGEQFF. The DNA for the CDR3 is TGTGCCAGCAGTACCGGGACCCCAGACGGTGAGCAGTTCTTC.

The chain recombines TRBV2 with TRBJ2-2; D gene unclear. Trimming took off 5 bases at V and 0 bases at J, with 7 bases between the two ends. Germline V lookup: CDR1 SNHLY, CDR2 FYNNEI. This CDR3 region has 14 residues. The CDR3 sequence: CASSPIANTGELFF. The CDR3 DNA reads TGTGCCAGCAGTCCGATCGCGAACACCGGGGAGCTGTTTTTT.

This clonotype was seen at least ten times. The chain joins TRBV6-2 or TRBV6-3 to TRBJ2-3; 12 bases are a match to TRBD2. The junction had 14 bases not matched to a gene; V was cut back by 5 bases and J by 5 bases. Germline CDR1 is MNHEY and CDR2 is SVGEGT. The CDR3 contains 18 residues. CDR3 sequence (DNA): TGTGCCAGCAGTCCCGGGACTAGCGGGTCTGGGTTGAGAGATACGCAGTATTTT. It translates to CASSPGTSGSGLRDTQYF.

This clonotype was detected ten times or more. The chain links TRBV27 to TRBJ2-7, with 7 bases aligning to TRBD1. The germline gives CDR1 MNHEY, CDR2 SMNVEV (reference sequence). The V segment lost 3 bases and the J segment 3 bases; nucleotides outside the gene matches: 11. The CDR3 is 16 amino acids. The CDR3: CASSFFATGLLYEQYF. CDR3 bases: TGTGCCAGCAGTTTTTTCGCGACAGGGTTACTCTACGAGCAGTACTTC.

This clonotype was seen many times. The rearrangement joins TRBV27 to TRBJ2-7, with 14 bases aligning to TRBD2. This CDR3 has 15 residues. The germline V gene has CDR1 MNHEY and CDR2 SMNVEV (reference sequence). Losses at the gene ends were 3 bases for V and 6 bases for J; bases not matched to a gene: 4. CDR3 bases: TGTGCCAGCAGTTTCGGGACTAGCGGGAGAAGCGAGCAGTACTTC. Residues: CASSFGTSGRSEQYF.

In its sample, this clonotype was seen many times. Given a much more abundant clone one base away, this may be a read error. The chain has TRBV2 and TRBJ2-7, with D tentatively TRBD1 or TRBD2 (5 bases each). Germline V lookup: CDR1 SNHLY, CDR2 FYNNEI. The CDR3 totals 15 residues. The DNA for the CDR3 is TGTGCCGGCAGTGGAGAGGGGTCGTGGGCCGGCGAGCAGTACTTC. Encoded protein: CAGSGEGSWAGEQYF.

This clonotype has more than one count but fewer than ten. The chain uses TRBV25-1 and TRBJ1-5; no clear D gene. V lost 3 bases and J lost 0, with 9 bases in between. Germline V gene data show CDR1 as MGHDK and CDR2 as SYGVNS. This CDR3 contains 15 residues. The CDR3 loop reads CASSDAVDSNQPQHF. The DNA for the CDR3 is TGTGCCAGCAGTGACGCAGTTGATAGCAATCAGCCCCAGCATTTT.

This clonotype has a count of ten or more. The rearrangement links TRBV7-3 to TRBJ2-1; perhaps TRBD1 as D (6 bases). The V end lost 5 bases, the J end lost 7 bases, and 21 bases lay between the germline ends. The CDR3 runs 16 residues. From germline, CDR1 is SGHTA and CDR2 FQGTGA. This CDR3 is CASSAKQGFPGNEQFF. The CDR3 nucleotides are TGTGCCAGCAGCGCAAAACAGGGTTTTCCGGGGAATGAGCAGTTCTTC.

This clonotype occurred many times. The rearrangement joins TRBV5-8 to TRBJ2-7; no definite D call. Looked up from germline, CDR1 is SGHTS and CDR2 is YDEGEE. The CDR3 contains 13 residues. The V and J ends lost 1 base and 0 bases respectively, with 5 bases between them. CDR3 protein: CASSLRDSYEQYF. Here the CDR3 DNA reads TGTGCCAGCAGCTTGCGTGACTCCTACGAGCAGTACTTC.

This clonotype was observed many times. The J gene is TRBJ2-1, the V gene TRBV14; 12 bases agree with TRBD2. Per the germline V gene, CDR1 is SGHDN and CDR2 is FVKESK. The CDR3 is made up of 17 amino acids. With V trimmed by 0 bases and J by 10 bases, 10 bases remained unmatched. CDR3 amino acids: CASSQELGLAGKREQFF. CDR3 DNA sequence: TGTGCCAGCAGCCAAGAGTTAGGACTAGCGGGAAAACGGGAGCAGTTCTTC.